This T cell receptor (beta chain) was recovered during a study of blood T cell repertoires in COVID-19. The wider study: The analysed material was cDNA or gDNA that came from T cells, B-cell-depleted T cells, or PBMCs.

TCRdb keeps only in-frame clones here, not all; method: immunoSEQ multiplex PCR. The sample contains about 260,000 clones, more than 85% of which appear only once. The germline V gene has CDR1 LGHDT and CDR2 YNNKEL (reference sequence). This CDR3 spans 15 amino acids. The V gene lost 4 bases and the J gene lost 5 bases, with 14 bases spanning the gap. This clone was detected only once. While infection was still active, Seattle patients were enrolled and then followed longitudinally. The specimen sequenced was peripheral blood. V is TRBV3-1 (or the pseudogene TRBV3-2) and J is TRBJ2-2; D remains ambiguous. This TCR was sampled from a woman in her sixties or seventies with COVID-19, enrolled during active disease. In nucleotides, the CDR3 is TGTGCCAGCAGCCCCACCAGGATCATTACCGGGGAGCTGTTTTTT. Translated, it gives CASSPTRIITGELFF.